The entry below gives a single T cell receptor (beta chain) sequence along with its context. This CDR3 is 16 amino acids long. V dropped 9 bases and J dropped 0 bases, with 17 bases sitting between them. Germline V gives CDR1 MNHEY, CDR2 SMNVEV (reference sequence). The sample is drawn from a study of OX40 agonist ivuxolimab in advanced cancers. In the study overall: Of the participants, more than 35% had some prior anti-PD-1, anti-PD-L1 or anti-CTLA-4 therapy, which was allowed.

Clones were sequenced by immunoSEQ multiplex PCR, and TCRdb holds only the in-frame ones, with some missing. The sample shows under 80,000 clones, approximately 89% of them seen only once. The sequencing here drew on CD4+ or CD8+ T cells sorted from blood, taken in a trial of the OX40 agonist ivuxolimab. The source is an adult with an advanced solid tumor such as melanoma, head and neck, liver or kidney cancer. The chain couples TRBV27 to TRBJ1-4; D possibly corresponds to TRBD1 (5 bases). The CDR3 here is CASFSSGATTNEKLFF. CDR3 sequence (DNA): TGTGCCAGTTTCTCGTCCGGGGCCACAACTAATGAAAAACTGTTTTTT.